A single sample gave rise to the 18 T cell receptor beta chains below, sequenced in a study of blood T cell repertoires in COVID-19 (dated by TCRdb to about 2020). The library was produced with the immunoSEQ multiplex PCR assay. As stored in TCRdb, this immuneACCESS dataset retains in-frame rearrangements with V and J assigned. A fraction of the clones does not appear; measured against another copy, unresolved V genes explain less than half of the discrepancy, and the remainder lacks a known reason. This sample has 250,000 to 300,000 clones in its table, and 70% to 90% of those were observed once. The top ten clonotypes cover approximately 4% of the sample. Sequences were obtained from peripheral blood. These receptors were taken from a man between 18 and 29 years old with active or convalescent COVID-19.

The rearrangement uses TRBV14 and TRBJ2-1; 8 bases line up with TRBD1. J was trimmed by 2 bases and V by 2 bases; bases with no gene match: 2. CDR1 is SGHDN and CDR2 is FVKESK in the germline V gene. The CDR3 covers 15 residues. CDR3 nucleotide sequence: TGTGCCAGCAGCCAAATGGACAGGGCCTACAATGAGCAGTTCTTC. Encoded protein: CASSQMDRAYNEQFF.

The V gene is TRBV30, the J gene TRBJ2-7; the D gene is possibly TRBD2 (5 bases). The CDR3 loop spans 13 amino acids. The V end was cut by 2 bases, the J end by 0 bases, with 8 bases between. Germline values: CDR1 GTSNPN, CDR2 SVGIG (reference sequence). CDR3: CAWSRGRSYEQYF. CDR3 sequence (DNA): TGTGCCTGGAGTCGGGGTCGCTCCTACGAGCAGTACTTC.

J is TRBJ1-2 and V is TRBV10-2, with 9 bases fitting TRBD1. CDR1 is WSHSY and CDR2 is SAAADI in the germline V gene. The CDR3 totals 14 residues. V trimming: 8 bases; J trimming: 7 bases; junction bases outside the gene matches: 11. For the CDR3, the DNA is TGCGCCAGCTCCTCCAGGACAGGGGCGATTGGCTACACCTTC. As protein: CASSSRTGAIGYTF.

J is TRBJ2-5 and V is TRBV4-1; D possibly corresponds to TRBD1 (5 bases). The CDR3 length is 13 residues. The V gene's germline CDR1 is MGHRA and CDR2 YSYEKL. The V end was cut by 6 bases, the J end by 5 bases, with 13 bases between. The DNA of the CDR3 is TGCGCCAGCAGTCTAGGGGTGTTGGAGACCCAGTACTTC. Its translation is CASSLGVLETQYF.

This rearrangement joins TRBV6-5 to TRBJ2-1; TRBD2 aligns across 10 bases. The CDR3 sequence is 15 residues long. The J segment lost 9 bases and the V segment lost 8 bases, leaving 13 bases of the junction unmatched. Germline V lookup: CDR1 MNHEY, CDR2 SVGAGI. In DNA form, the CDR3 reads TGTGCCAGCTCGGGAGGTAGCGGGAGGCAAGGTGAGCAGTTCTTC. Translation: CASSGGSGRQGEQFF.

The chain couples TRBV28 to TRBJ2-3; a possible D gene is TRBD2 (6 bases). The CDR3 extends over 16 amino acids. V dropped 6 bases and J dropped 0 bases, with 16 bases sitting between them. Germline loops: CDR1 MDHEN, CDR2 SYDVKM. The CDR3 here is CASRYSGDSSTDTQYF. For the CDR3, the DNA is TGTGCCAGCAGATATAGCGGAGATAGTAGCACAGATACGCAGTATTTT.

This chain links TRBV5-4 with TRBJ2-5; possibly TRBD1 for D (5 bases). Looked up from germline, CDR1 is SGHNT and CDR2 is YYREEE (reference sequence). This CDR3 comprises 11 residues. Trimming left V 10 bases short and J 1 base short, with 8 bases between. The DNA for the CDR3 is TGTGCCGGACATAGCCAAGAGACCCAGTACTTC. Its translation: CAGHSQETQYF.

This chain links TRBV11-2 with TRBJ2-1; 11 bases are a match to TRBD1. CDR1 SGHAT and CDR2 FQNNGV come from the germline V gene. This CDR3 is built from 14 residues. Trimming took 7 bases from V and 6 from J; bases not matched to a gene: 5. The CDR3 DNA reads TGTGCCAGCACTATGGGACAGGGGGTCAATGAGCAGTTCTTC. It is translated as CASTMGQGVNEQFF.

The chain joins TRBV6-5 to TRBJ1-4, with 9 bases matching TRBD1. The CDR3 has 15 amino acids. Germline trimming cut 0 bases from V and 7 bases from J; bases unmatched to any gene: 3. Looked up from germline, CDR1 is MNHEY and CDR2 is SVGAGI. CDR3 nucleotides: TGTGCCAGCAGTTACTCCTGGGACAGGGCTGAAAAACTGTTTTTT. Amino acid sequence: CASSYSWDRAEKLFF.

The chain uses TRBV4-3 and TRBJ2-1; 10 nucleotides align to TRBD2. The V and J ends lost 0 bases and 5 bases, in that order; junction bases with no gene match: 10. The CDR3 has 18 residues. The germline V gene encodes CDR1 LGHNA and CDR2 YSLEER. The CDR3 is CASSQERWASGSDNEQFF. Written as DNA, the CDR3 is TGCGCCAGCAGCCAAGAACGATGGGCTAGCGGGAGTGACAATGAGCAGTTCTTC.

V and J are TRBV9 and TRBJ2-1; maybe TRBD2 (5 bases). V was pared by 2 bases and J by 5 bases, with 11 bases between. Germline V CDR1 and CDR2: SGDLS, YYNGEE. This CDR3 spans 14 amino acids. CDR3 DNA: TGTGCCAGCAGCGTCATGGACTTGAACAATGAGCAGTTCTTC. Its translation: CASSVMDLNNEQFF.

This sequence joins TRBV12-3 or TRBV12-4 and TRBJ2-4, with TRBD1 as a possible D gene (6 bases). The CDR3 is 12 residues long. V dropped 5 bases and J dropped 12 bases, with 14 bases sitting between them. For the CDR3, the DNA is TGTGCCAGCAGTCCCGAAGACAGGCCTCAGTACTTC. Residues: CASSPEDRPQYF.

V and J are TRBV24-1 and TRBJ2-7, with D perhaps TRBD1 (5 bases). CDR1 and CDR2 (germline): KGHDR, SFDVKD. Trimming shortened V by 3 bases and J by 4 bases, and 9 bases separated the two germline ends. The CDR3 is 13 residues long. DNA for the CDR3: TGTGCCACCAGTGATCCCCCAGGGTACGAGCAGTACTTC. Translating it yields CATSDPPGYEQYF.

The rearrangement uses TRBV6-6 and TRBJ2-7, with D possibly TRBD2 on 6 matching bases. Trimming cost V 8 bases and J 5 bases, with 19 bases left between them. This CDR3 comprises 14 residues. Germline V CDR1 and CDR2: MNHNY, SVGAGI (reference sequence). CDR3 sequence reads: CASERRDRVHEQYF. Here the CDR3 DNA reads TGTGCCAGCGAAAGGCGGGATAGAGTGCACGAGCAGTACTTC.

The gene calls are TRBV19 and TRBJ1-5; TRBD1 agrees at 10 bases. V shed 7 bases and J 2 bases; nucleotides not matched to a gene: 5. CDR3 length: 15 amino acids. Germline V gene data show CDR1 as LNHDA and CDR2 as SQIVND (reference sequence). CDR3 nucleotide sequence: TGTGCCAGTACCGGGACAGGGGATGGCAATCAGCCCCAGCATTTT. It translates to CASTGTGDGNQPQHF.

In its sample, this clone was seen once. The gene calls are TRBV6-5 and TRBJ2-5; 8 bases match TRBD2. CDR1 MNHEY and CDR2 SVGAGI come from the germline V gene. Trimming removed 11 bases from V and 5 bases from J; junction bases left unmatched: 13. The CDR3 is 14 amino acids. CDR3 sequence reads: CAAGGEGLFETQYF. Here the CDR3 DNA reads TGTGCCGCCGGGGGGGAGGGCCTTTTCGAGACCCAGTACTTC.

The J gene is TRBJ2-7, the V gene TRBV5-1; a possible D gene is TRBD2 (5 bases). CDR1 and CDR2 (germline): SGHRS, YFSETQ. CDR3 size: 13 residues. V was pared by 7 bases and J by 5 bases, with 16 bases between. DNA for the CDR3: TGCGCCAGCCGACCCGCCGGAGGTAACGAGCAGTACTTC. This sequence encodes CASRPAGGNEQYF.

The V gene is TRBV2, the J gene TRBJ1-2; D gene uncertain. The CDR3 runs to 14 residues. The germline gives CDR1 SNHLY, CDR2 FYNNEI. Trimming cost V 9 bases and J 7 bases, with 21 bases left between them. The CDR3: CASLLRESGSGYTF. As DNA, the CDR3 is TGTGCCAGTCTGCTAAGGGAATCGGGAAGTGGCTACACCTTC.